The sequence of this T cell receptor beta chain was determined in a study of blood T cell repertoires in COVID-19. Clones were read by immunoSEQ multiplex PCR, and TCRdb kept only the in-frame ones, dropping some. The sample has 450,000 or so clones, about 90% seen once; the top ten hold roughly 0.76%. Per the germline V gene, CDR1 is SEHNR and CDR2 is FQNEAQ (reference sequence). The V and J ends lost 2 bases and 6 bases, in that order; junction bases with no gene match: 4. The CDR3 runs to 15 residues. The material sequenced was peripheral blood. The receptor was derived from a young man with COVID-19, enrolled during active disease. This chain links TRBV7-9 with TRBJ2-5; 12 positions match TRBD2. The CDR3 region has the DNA TGTGCCAGCAGCTTACAACTAGCGGGAGGAAAGACCCAGTACTTC. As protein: CASSLQLAGGKTQYF. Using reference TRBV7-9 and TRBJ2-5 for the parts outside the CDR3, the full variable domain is DTGVSQNPRHKITKRGQNVTFRCDPISEHNRLYWYRQTLGQGPEFLTYFQNEAQLEKSRLLSDRFSAERPKGSFSTLEIQRTEQGDSAMYLCASSLQLAGGKTQYFGPGTRLLVL.